This TCR beta chain was sequenced for a study of blood T cell repertoires in COVID-19. Study-wide background: Some COVID-19 samples were acute and others convalescent; all came from the United States, Italy and Spain.

This clone was found once. In the authors' methods: Estimation of nucleated cell counts was performed using reference gene primer amplification. Method: immunoSEQ multiplex PCR; TCRdb's copy keeps in-frame clones and lacks some. The D gene and trimming were derived from the DNA, and the V and J assignments and clone size from that table. Seen here are about 130,000 clones, around 85% observed once, and the top ten hold around 4%. Looked up from germline, CDR1 is LNHDA and CDR2 is SQIVND (reference sequence). V trimming: 5 bases; J trimming: 8 bases; junction bases outside the gene matches: 6. The CDR3 extends over 14 amino acids.

The clonotype was recovered from a human donor in a cohort sampled during active COVID-19. The genes are TRBV19 and TRBJ2-1; TRBD2 matches at 10 bases. The sequencing input was peripheral blood. Here the CDR3 reads CASSVSGGYDEQFF. The CDR3 nucleotides read TGTGCCAGTAGTGTTAGCGGGGGGTACGATGAGCAGTTCTTC.